This T cell receptor (beta chain) stems from a study of blood T cell repertoires in COVID-19. Profiled with immunoSEQ multiplex PCR; TCRdb holds only in-frame clones, not every one. The sample records some 200,000 clones, approximately 86% being singletons. The germline V gene has CDR1 LNHNV and CDR2 YYDKDF (reference sequence). The CDR3 covers 15 residues. Trimming cost V 0 bases and J 7 bases; bases outside gene matches: 7. The chain links TRBV15 to TRBJ1-2; TRBD1 matches 8 bases. The TCR was taken from a man between 18 and 29 years old with acute COVID-19. Sequenced input: PBMCs or T cells enriched from blood (not recorded which). The CDR3 loop reads CATSRDSQGARGYTF. CDR3 nucleotide sequence: TGTGCCACCAGCAGAGATTCTCAGGGGGCGCGTGGCTACACCTTC.